The 25 T cell receptor beta chains below all came from one sample that was sequenced in a study of T cell responses to AZD1222 COVID-19 vaccine. Sequenced by immunoSEQ multiplex PCR; TCRdb stores in-frame clones only, minus some. This sample has some 150,000 clones, with around nine tenths found just once. Sequenced material: peripheral blood, taken on day 0 of AZD1222 vaccination. These receptors were taken from an adult in good health.

The chain links TRBV28 to TRBJ1-3; D possibly corresponds to TRBD1 (6 bases). Germline V CDR1 and CDR2: MDHEN, SYDVKM. The CDR3 covers 12 residues. Trimming left V 6 bases short and J 9 bases short, with 12 bases between. CDR3 sequence: CASSTGLTTIYF. In DNA form, the CDR3 reads TGTGCCAGCAGCACAGGGCTTACCACCATATATTTT.

This CDR3 is CASSLVGSSYNEQFF. For the CDR3, the DNA is TGTGCCAGCAGTTTAGTCGGGAGCTCCTACAATGAGCAGTTCTTC. The chain uses TRBV27 and TRBJ2-1, with D perhaps TRBD2 (6 bases). The CDR3 contains 15 residues. Trimming shortened V by 2 bases and J by 0 bases, and 8 bases separated the two germline ends. Per germline, CDR1 MNHEY and CDR2 SMNVEV (reference sequence).

The chain uses TRBV5-6 and TRBJ1-4; D gene ambiguous. The CDR3 contains 13 residues. V shed 0 bases and J shed 5 bases, with 5 bases lying between them. Per germline, CDR1 SGHDT and CDR2 YYEEEE. CDR3: CASSLGPNEKLFF. The DNA for the CDR3 is TGTGCCAGCAGCTTGGGCCCAAATGAAAAACTGTTTTTT. Combining the CDR3 with reference TRBV5-6 and TRBJ1-4 gives the whole variable domain DAGVTQSPTHLIKTRGQQVTLRCSPKSGHDTVSWYQQALGQGPQFIFQYYEEEERQRGNFPDRFSGHQFPNYSSELNVNALLLGDSALYLCASSLGPNEKLFFGSGTQLSVL.

This chain joins TRBV24-1 and TRBJ1-2; D is perhaps TRBD1 (6 bases). The CDR3 contains 13 residues. V was shortened by 5 bases and J by 8 bases, with 14 bases between the two germline ends. Germline loops: CDR1 KGHDR, CDR2 SFDVKD. This CDR3 reads CATSVTGHQGYTF. CDR3 nucleotides: TGTGCCACCAGTGTGACAGGTCATCAGGGCTACACCTTC.

This rearrangement joins TRBV7-8 to TRBJ1-1, with 7 bases fitting TRBD1. This CDR3 is built from 14 residues. V dropped 5 bases and J dropped 7; count of bases not matched to a gene: 10. Germline V gene data show CDR1 as SGHVS and CDR2 as FQNEAQ. CDR3 loop: CASSPRQGTGEAFF. The CDR3 nucleotides are TGTGCCAGCAGCCCTCGACAGGGAACCGGTGAAGCTTTCTTT.

The chain recombines TRBV10-1 with TRBJ2-7; 9 bases are shared with TRBD1. V trimming: 9 bases; J trimming: 4 bases; junction bases outside the gene matches: 16. This CDR3 has 16 residues. Germline CDR1 is WNHNN and CDR2 is SYGVQD (reference sequence). The CDR3 reads CARPSVRTGDWYEQYF. CDR3 DNA: TGCGCCAGACCCAGTGTGAGGACAGGGGATTGGTACGAGCAGTACTTC.

The rearrangement links TRBV4-1 to TRBJ1-1; D gene ambiguous. Germline CDR1 MGHRA, CDR2 YSYEKL. V gave up 1 base and J gave up 5 bases, with 20 bases separating them. The CDR3 has 17 amino acids. CDR3 loop: CASSQVGKGWKETEAFF. DNA of the CDR3: TGCGCCAGCAGCCAAGTGGGGAAAGGGTGGAAGGAGACTGAAGCTTTCTTT.

The chain joins TRBV2 to TRBJ2-5, with a tentative D call TRBD1 (9 bases). Germline V CDR1 and CDR2: SNHLY, FYNNEI. The CDR3 totals 18 residues. V lost 3 bases and J 2 bases, leaving 22 bases between the germline ends. In nucleotides, the CDR3 is TGTGCCAGCAGTGATCGGTACAGGGGGCCGGGGGGGCAAGAGACCCAGTACTTC. It specifies CASSDRYRGPGGQETQYF.

The chain recombines TRBV19 with TRBJ1-5; weak D call: TRBD1 (5 bases). Trimming removed 5 bases from V and 2 bases from J, with 13 bases in between. The germline gives CDR1 LNHDA, CDR2 SQIVND (reference sequence). This CDR3 contains 15 residues. The CDR3 loop reads CASSPQGKGNQPQHF. The CDR3 DNA is TGTGCCAGTAGTCCCCAGGGTAAAGGCAATCAGCCCCAGCATTTT.

The genes are TRBV13 and TRBJ1-1, with D hard to call. The CDR3 length is 14 residues. Per germline, CDR1 PRHDT and CDR2 FYEKMQ (reference sequence). Trimming removed 5 bases at V and 1 base at J, with 11 bases between. The CDR3 DNA sequence: TGTGCCAGCAGCCTCGGGATTCAGAACACTGAAGCTTTCTTT. This codes for CASSLGIQNTEAFF.

This chain uses TRBV7-2 with TRBJ2-7; 10 bases match TRBD1. Germline-derived CDR1 and CDR2 are SGHTA and FQGNSA. The CDR3 sequence is 16 residues long. Trimming cost V 5 bases and J 2 bases; bases outside gene matches: 9. CDR3 nucleotides: TGTGCCAGCAGCCAAAGATTGGGGACAGGGGCCTACGAGCAGTACTTC. It is translated as CASSQRLGTGAYEQYF.

V and J are TRBV4-1 and TRBJ2-5; D is unresolved. CDR3 length: 13 amino acids. The V end was cut by 2 bases, the J end by 5 bases, with 9 bases between. Germline values: CDR1 MGHRA, CDR2 YSYEKL. The CDR3 nucleotides are TGCGCCAGCAGCCAAACTAACGGGGAGACCCAGTACTTC. Translating it yields CASSQTNGETQYF.

The chain employs TRBV11-2 and TRBJ1-1; weak D call: TRBD1 (5 bases). Trimming removed 0 bases at V and 4 bases at J, with 12 bases between. In germline, CDR1 is SGHAT, CDR2 FQNNGV. This CDR3 spans 15 amino acids. This CDR3 reads CASSLDNSGGTEAFF. As DNA, the CDR3 is TGTGCCAGCAGCTTAGATAATTCGGGGGGCACTGAAGCTTTCTTT.

The rearrangement uses TRBV5-1 and TRBJ2-5, with D possibly TRBD1 on 6 matching bases. This CDR3 is built from 15 residues. Germline CDR1 and CDR2: SGHRS and YFSETQ. The V end lost 0 bases, the J end lost 1 base, and 10 bases lay between the germline ends. The CDR3, as DNA: TGCGCCAGCAGCTTGGGAGGGGGACCCCAAGAGACCCAGTACTTC. The encoded protein is CASSLGGGPQETQYF.

The chain combines TRBV6-2 or TRBV6-3 with TRBJ2-7; the match to TRBD1 covers 10 bases. Trimming removed 5 bases from V and 7 bases from J; junction bases left unmatched: 14. In germline, CDR1 is MNHEY, CDR2 SVGEGT. The CDR3 length is 16 residues. The CDR3 spells CASSPYGTGARWEQYF. The CDR3 DNA follows: TGTGCCAGCAGTCCCTACGGGACAGGGGCTCGTTGGGAGCAGTACTTC.

Of note for this clone: Other DNA sequences of this sample code for an identical CDR3. The chain links TRBV28 to TRBJ1-2; no reliable D call. The CDR3 is 13 amino acids. CDR1 MDHEN and CDR2 SYDVKM come from the germline V gene. Between the trimmed V and J ends, which lost 3 bases and 2 bases, there was a span of 7 bases. The CDR3 nucleotides read TGTGCCAGCAGTTTCTCAAGAAACTATGGCTACACCTTC. Its translation is CASSFSRNYGYTF.

The chain combines TRBV4-1 with TRBJ2-2; 12 bases line up with TRBD2. From germline, CDR1 is MGHRA and CDR2 YSYEKL. The CDR3 is 19 amino acids. Trimming took 2 bases from V and 4 from J; bases not matched to a gene: 11. The CDR3 DNA reads as TGCGCCAGCAGCCAATTTCCCCCCCTAGCGGGAGGGATCACCGGGGAGCTGTTTTTT. This translates into CASSQFPPLAGGITGELFF.

The chain carries TRBV28 and TRBJ2-7, with D unresolved. Trimming stripped 6 bases from V and 1 base from J, with 10 bases between. Germline CDR1 and CDR2: MDHEN and SYDVKM. This CDR3 region has 13 residues. CDR3 loop: CASSPSSSYEQYF. For the CDR3, the DNA is TGTGCCAGCAGCCCGTCCTCTTCCTACGAGCAGTACTTC.

The J gene is TRBJ1-2, the V gene TRBV5-8, with D unclear. V was trimmed by 6 bases and J by 6 bases, leaving 12 bases between them. The CDR3 is 12 amino acids. The germline gives CDR1 SGHTS, CDR2 YDEGEE. DNA of the CDR3: TGTGCCAGCACCCTCAATGGGGATGGCTACACCTTC. It is translated as CASTLNGDGYTF.

The CDR3 region has the DNA TGTGCCAGCAGCCGGACCTTAGCGGGAAGGGCAGATACGCAGTATTTT. Its protein product is CASSRTLAGRADTQYF. The chain recombines TRBV7-9 with TRBJ2-3; 8 positions match TRBD2. Germline CDR1 SEHNR, CDR2 FQNEAQ (reference sequence). V was pared by 5 bases and J by 4 bases, with 11 bases of the junction left unmatched. This CDR3 is built from 16 residues.

This clone has only one observation. The genes are TRBV7-9 and TRBJ2-5, with TRBD1 matching over 11 bases. Trimming took 3 bases from V and 5 from J; bases not matched to a gene: 8. CDR1 and CDR2 (germline): SEHNR, FQNEAQ (reference sequence). The CDR3 loop spans 16 amino acids. The CDR3 region is CASSLGQGGVGETQYF. The DNA of the CDR3 is TGTGCCAGCAGCTTGGGACAGGGGGGAGTTGGCGAGACCCAGTACTTC. Filled out from reference TRBV7-9 and TRBJ2-5, the complete variable domain reads DTGVSQNPRHKITKRGQNVTFRCDPISEHNRLYWYRQTLGQGPEFLTYFQNEAQLEKSRLLSDRFSAERPKGSFSTLEIQRTEQGDSAMYLCASSLGQGGVGETQYFGPGTRLLVL.

The rearrangement links TRBV28 to TRBJ2-2; 12 bases are a match to TRBD2. The CDR3 contains 16 residues. Germline V lookup: CDR1 MDHEN, CDR2 SYDVKM. V was clipped by 6 bases and J by 1 base; unmatched bases: 3. CDR3 sequence (DNA): TGTGCCAGCAGCCCTAGCGGGAGGGAGAACACCGGGGAGCTGTTTTTT. The encoded protein is CASSPSGRENTGELFF.

This chain links TRBV5-1 with TRBJ1-2; D is unclear. Looked up from germline, CDR1 is SGHRS and CDR2 is YFSETQ. Trimming removed 4 bases from V and 5 bases from J, with 9 bases in between. The CDR3 length is 12 residues. CDR3: CASSENTYGYTF. Here the CDR3 DNA reads TGCGCCAGCAGCGAAAACACTTATGGCTACACCTTC.

The chain combines TRBV18 with TRBJ2-7, with a possible D match to TRBD1 (5 bases). CDR1 is KGHSH, CDR2 LQKENI, per germline. The CDR3 runs 14 residues. Trimming removed 3 bases at V and 2 bases at J, with 11 bases between. CDR3 protein: CASSPKTDTYEQYF. CDR3 nucleotides: TGTGCCAGCTCACCGAAGACAGACACCTACGAGCAGTACTTC.

The chain joins TRBV27 to TRBJ1-6; possible D gene TRBD1, 6 bases. Per germline, CDR1 MNHEY and CDR2 SMNVEV (reference sequence). The CDR3 extends over 18 amino acids. V was clipped by 5 bases and J by 0 bases, with 17 bases between them. CDR3 sequence (DNA): TGTGCCAGCAGTAACCCGGGACAAATAGTCTCCTATAATTCACCCCTCCACTTT. Translated: CASSNPGQIVSYNSPLHF.